This T cell receptor (beta chain) was identified in a study of shared clonotypes between healthy human individuals. Study outcomes and limitations: A few donors showed sharing of about 4.7% of naive CD4 clonotypes. Among the subsets, naive ones generally showed larger estimated richness than memory ones. Generation of non-shared clonotypes was less probable than generation of clonotypes shared by all four donors.

Note on this clone: As yet, its antigen is unknown.

The V gene end was trimmed by 5 bases and the J gene end by 0 bases; junction bases not matched to a gene: 11. CDR1 SGHVS and CDR2 FNYEAQ come from the germline V gene. CDR3 size: 20 residues. The authors loaded around 220 ng DNA, 27,000 or so T cell genomes, into sorted-subset replicate PCRs. Using immunoSEQ multiplex PCR, the repertoire was profiled, and TCRdb retains in-frame clones only, with some absent. Here the sample spans about 1.5 million clones, around 98% being singletons. The V gene is TRBV7-6, the J gene TRBJ2-1; 15 nucleotides line up with TRBD2. Sequencing was performed on naive CD4+ T cells sorted from blood. Documented subset: CD45RA+ positively selected. This receptor was identified in a man aged 30 to 45 in good health. The CDR3, as DNA: TGTGCCAGCAGCCCCGCCTATGGACTAGCGGGAGGGAGCTCCTACAATGAGCAGTTCTTC. Amino acids: CASSPAYGLAGGSSYNEQFF.